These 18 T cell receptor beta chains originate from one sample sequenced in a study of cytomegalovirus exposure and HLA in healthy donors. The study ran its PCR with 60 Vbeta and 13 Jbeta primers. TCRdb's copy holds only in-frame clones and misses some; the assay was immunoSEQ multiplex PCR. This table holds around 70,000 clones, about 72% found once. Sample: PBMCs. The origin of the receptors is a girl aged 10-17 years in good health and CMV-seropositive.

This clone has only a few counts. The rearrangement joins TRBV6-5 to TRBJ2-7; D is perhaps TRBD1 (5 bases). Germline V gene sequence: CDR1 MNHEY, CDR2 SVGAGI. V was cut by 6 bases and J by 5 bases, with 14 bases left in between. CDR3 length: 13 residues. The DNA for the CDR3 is TGTGCCAGCAGGAGAATGCAGGGTCACGAGCAGTACTTC. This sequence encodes CASRRMQGHEQYF.

The CDR3 region is CASSLSDRGREETQYF. The CDR3 coding sequence is TGTGCCAGCAGTTTGTCCGACAGGGGGCGCGAGGAGACCCAGTACTTC. The V gene is TRBV28, the J gene TRBJ2-5; 10 bases align to TRBD1. Germline CDR1 reads MDHEN; CDR2 reads SYDVKM. The trim removed 3 bases at V and 5 bases at J, leaving 9 bases unmatched. This CDR3 has 16 residues. Based on the CDR3 plus reference TRBV28 and TRBJ2-5, the full variable domain is DVKVTQSSRYLVKRTGEKVFLECVQDMDHENMFWYRQDPGLGLRLIYFSYDVKMKEKGDIPEGYSVSREKKERFSLILESASTNQTSMYLCASSLSDRGREETQYFGPGTRLLVL.

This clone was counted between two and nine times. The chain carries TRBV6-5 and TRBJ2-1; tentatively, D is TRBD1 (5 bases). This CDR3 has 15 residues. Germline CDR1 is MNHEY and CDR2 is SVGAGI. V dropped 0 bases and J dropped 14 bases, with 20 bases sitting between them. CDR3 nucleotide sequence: TGTGCCAGCAGTTACTCCCCGAGACCGACAGTGAAGGAGTTCTTC. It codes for CASSYSPRPTVKEFF.

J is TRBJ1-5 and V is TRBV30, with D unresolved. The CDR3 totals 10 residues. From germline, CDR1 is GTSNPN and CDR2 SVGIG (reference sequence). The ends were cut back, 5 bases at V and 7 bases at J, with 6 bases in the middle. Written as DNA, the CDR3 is TGTGCCTGGTCCCAGCAGCCCCAGCATTTT. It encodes CAWSQQPQHF.

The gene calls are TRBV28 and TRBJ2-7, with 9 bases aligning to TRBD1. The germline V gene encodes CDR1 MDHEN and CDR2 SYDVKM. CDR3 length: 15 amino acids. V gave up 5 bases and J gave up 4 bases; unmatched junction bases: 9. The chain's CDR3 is CASSPLVGTGYEQYF. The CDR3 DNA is TGTGCCAGCAGTCCTCTAGTAGGGACAGGGTACGAGCAGTACTTC.

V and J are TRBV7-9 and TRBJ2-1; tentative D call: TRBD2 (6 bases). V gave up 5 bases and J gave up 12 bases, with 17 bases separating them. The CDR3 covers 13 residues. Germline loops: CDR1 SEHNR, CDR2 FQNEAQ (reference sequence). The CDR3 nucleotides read TGTGCCAGCAGCCCTCCCTCGGGGGAGTGGCAGTTCTTC. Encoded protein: CASSPPSGEWQFF.

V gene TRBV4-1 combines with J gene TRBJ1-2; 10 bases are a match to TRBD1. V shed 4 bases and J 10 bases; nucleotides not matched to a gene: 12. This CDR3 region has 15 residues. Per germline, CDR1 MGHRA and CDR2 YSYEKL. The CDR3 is CASSPRDRGREDYTF. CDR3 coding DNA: TGCGCCAGCAGCCCCCGGGACAGGGGAAGGGAGGACTACACCTTC.

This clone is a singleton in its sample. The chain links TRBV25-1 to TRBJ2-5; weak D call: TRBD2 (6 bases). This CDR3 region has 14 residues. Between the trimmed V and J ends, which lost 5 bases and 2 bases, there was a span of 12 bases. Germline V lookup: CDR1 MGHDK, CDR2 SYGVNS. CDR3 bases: TGTGCCAGCAGTCCCCCGGGGAGGCAAGAGACCCAGTACTTC. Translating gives CASSPPGRQETQYF. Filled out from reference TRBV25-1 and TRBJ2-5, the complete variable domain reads EADIYQTPRYLVIGTGKKITLECSQTMGHDKMYWYQQDPGMELHLIHYSYGVNSTEKGDLSSESTVSRIRTEHFPLTLESARPSHTSQYLCASSPPGRQETQYFGPGTRLLVL.

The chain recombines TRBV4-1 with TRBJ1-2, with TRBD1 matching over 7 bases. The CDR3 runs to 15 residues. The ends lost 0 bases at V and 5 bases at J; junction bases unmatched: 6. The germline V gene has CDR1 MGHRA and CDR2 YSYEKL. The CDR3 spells CASSQDTGTEYGYTF. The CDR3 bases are TGCGCCAGCAGCCAAGACACAGGGACAGAATATGGCTACACCTTC.

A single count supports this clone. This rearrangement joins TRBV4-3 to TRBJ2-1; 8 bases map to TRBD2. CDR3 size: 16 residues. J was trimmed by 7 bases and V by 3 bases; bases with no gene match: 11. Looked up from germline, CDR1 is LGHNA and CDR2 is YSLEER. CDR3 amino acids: CASSQIREGRLNEQFF. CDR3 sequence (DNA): TGCGCCAGCAGCCAGATACGGGAGGGCCGATTGAATGAGCAGTTCTTC.

The CDR3 nucleotides read TGTGCCACCAGCAGAGCGGACACTGAAGCTTTCTTT. Protein product: CATSRADTEAFF. The chain combines TRBV15 with TRBJ1-1; no reliable D call. Trimming cost V 1 base and J 3 bases, with 3 bases left between them. Germline lookup yields CDR1 LNHNV and CDR2 YYDKDF (reference sequence). The CDR3 loop spans 12 amino acids.

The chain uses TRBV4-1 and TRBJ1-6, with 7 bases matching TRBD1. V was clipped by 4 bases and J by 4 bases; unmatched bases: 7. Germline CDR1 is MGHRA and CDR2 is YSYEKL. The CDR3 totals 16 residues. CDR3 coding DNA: TGCGCCAGCAGCCGACGATGGGACAGTTATAATTCACCCCTCCACTTT. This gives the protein CASSRRWDSYNSPLHF.

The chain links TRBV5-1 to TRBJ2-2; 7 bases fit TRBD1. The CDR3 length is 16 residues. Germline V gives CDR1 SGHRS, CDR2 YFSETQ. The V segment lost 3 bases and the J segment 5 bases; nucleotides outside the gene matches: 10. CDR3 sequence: CASSSGQKTLTGELFF. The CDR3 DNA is TGCGCCAGCAGCTCGGGACAGAAGACTCTAACCGGGGAGCTGTTTTTT.

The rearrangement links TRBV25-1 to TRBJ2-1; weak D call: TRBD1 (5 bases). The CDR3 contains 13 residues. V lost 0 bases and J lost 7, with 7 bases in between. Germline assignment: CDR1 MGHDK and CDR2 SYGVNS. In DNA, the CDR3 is TGTGCCAGCAGTGAATATGACAGAAATGAGCAGTTCTTC. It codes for CASSEYDRNEQFF. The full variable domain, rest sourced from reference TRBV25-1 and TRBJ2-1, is EADIYQTPRYLVIGTGKKITLECSQTMGHDKMYWYQQDPGMELHLIHYSYGVNSTEKGDLSSESTVSRIRTEHFPLTLESARPSHTSQYLCASSEYDRNEQFFGPGTRLTVL.

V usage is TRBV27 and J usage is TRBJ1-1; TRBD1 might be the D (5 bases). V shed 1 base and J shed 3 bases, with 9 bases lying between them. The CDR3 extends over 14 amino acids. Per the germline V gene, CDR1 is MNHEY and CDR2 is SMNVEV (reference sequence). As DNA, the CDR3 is TGTGCCAGCAGTTTATTAGGAGGGGACACTGAAGCTTTCTTT. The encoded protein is CASSLLGGDTEAFF.

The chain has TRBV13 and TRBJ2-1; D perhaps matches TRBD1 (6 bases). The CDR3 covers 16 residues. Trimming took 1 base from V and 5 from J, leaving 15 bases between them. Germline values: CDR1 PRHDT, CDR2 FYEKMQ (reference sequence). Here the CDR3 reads CASSLVYRGSNNEQFF. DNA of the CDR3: TGTGCCAGCAGCTTAGTTTATAGGGGGTCCAACAATGAGCAGTTCTTC.

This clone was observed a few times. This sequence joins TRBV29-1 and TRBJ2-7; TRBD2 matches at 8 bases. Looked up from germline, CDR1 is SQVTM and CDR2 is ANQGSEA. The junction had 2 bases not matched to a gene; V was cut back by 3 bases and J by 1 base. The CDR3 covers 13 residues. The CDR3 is CSVDGGASYEQYF. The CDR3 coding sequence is TGCAGCGTTGACGGGGGGGCTTCCTACGAGCAGTACTTC.

CDR3 nucleotide sequence: TGTGCCAGCAGTTTACAGGGGAGAAATGAGCAGTTCTTC. Translation: CASSLQGRNEQFF. The chain is built from TRBV28 and TRBJ2-1, with D maybe TRBD1 (6 bases). The CDR3 loop spans 13 amino acids. Between the trimmed V and J ends, which lost 2 bases and 7 bases, there was a span of 9 bases. The germline CDR1 and CDR2 sequences are MDHEN and SYDVKM.